The clone carrying this T cell receptor beta chain appeared a few times. The V end lost 1 base, the J end lost 1 base, and 8 bases lay between the germline ends. Germline-derived CDR1 and CDR2 are SGDLS and YYNGEE. The CDR3 is 15 amino acids. The data originate from a study of OX40 agonist ivuxolimab in advanced cancers. For the study at large: Ivuxolimab is an agonistic anti-OX40 (CD134) antibody, and patients were treated with it.

Sequenced by immunoSEQ multiplex PCR; TCRdb stores in-frame clones only, minus some. The table lists around 39,000 clones, 80% to 85% of them singletons. This clonotype originated in an adult with an advanced solid tumor such as melanoma, head and neck, liver or kidney cancer. The source material was CD4+ or CD8+ T cells sorted from blood, sampled in a trial of the OX40 agonist ivuxolimab. V usage is TRBV9 and J usage is TRBJ2-2; D remains unclear. The CDR3 sequence: CASSVNDLNTGELFF. The CDR3 nucleotides read TGTGCCAGCAGCGTAAACGACCTGAACACCGGGGAGCTGTTTTTT.